A single sample is the source of the 23 T cell receptor beta chains below, sequenced in a study of shared clonotypes between healthy human individuals. This table comes from immunoSEQ multiplex PCR, and its TCRdb copy is limited to in-frame clones, with some not included. Among millions of clones, roughly nine tenths were seen once, and the ten largest hold about 0.13%. The material sequenced was naive CD4+ T cells sorted from blood. Subset described: CD45RA+ positively selected. These receptors were taken from a young man in good health.

The chain links TRBV6-5 to TRBJ2-2, with D perhaps matching TRBD1 or TRBD2 (6 bases each). The CDR3 sequence is 15 residues long. CDR1 is MNHEY and CDR2 is SVGAGI in the germline V gene. V lost 0 bases to trimming and J lost 6 bases, with 11 bases between them. CDR3 in amino acids: CASSYSPGAPGELFF. The CDR3 DNA sequence: TGTGCCAGCAGTTACTCCCCGGGGGCTCCCGGGGAGCTGTTTTTT.

The chain uses TRBV6-4 and TRBJ2-2, with D maybe TRBD1 (6 bases). The CDR3 runs to 14 residues. Trimming pared 6 bases from V and 1 base from J, leaving 9 bases between. Germline V CDR1 and CDR2: MRHNA, SNTAGT. CDR3 amino acids: CASSQGWNTGELFF. CDR3 DNA sequence: TGTGCCAGCAGCCAGGGGTGGAACACCGGGGAGCTGTTTTTT.

This sequence joins TRBV13 and TRBJ2-7, with TRBD2 identical over 11 bases. CDR1 is PRHDT and CDR2 is FYEKMQ in the germline V gene (reference sequence). V gave up 5 bases and J gave up 3 bases; unmatched junction bases: 12. There are 17 residues in the CDR3. CDR3 in DNA: TGTGCCAGCAGCACGACGTCCCGACTAGCGGGGAACTACGAGCAGTACTTC. Encoded protein: CASSTTSRLAGNYEQYF.

The V gene is TRBV11-2, the J gene TRBJ2-1; 9 positions agree with TRBD1. The CDR3 runs to 16 residues. After removal of 0 bases from V and 7 bases from J, the junction contained 7 bases not matched to a gene. Germline CDR1 reads SGHAT; CDR2 reads FQNNGV. CDR3 DNA sequence: TGTGCCAGCAGCTTAGAGCCGAGACAGGGGGGAAATGAGCAGTTCTTC. This codes for CASSLEPRQGGNEQFF.

The rearrangement joins TRBV13 to TRBJ2-7; D might be TRBD1 (5 bases). This CDR3 spans 13 amino acids. The V gene lost 1 base and the J gene lost 2 bases, with 6 bases spanning the gap. The germline V gene encodes CDR1 PRHDT and CDR2 FYEKMQ (reference sequence). The CDR3: CASSLAGTYEQYF. As DNA, the CDR3 is TGTGCCAGCAGCTTAGCAGGGACCTACGAGCAGTACTTC.

The sample holds one count of this clone. The J gene is TRBJ1-4, the V gene TRBV5-1; 7 nucleotides line up with TRBD1. CDR3 size: 15 residues. The V gene end was trimmed by 3 bases and the J gene end by 2 bases; junction bases not matched to a gene: 4. Per the germline V gene, CDR1 is SGHRS and CDR2 is YFSETQ. The CDR3, as DNA: TGCGCCAGCAGCTCCACAGGGGACACTAATGAAAAACTGTTTTTT. Translation: CASSSTGDTNEKLFF.

The chain uses TRBV18 and TRBJ2-5, with D perhaps matching TRBD2 (7 bases). The germline V and J ends were trimmed by 6 bases and 2 bases, with 16 bases remaining between them. The CDR3 spans 15 residues. Germline CDR1 reads KGHSH; CDR2 reads LQKENI. DNA of the CDR3: TGTGCCAGCTCCCCCCAAGGGGGGGCTCAAGAGACCCAGTACTTC. Translated: CASSPQGGAQETQYF.

The chain employs TRBV29-1 and TRBJ1-6; D ambiguous. Trimming pared 7 bases from V and 7 bases from J, leaving 20 bases between. Germline lookup yields CDR1 SQVTM and CDR2 ANQGSEA. This CDR3 has 15 residues. The CDR3 spells CSAFRPTYLNSPLHF. DNA for the CDR3: TGCAGCGCGTTCCGGCCTACTTACCTAAATTCACCCCTCCACTTT.

The chain has TRBV5-6 and TRBJ1-1; 8 nucleotides align to TRBD1. The trim removed 0 bases at V and 2 bases at J, leaving 9 bases unmatched. The CDR3 covers 17 residues. The V gene's germline CDR1 is SGHDT and CDR2 YYEEEE. CDR3 DNA: TGTGCCAGCAGCTTGGGGGCCACAGGGGGAGAAAACACTGAAGCTTTCTTT. Translated: CASSLGATGGENTEAFF.

The V call is TRBV5-6, the J call TRBJ2-3, with a possible D match to TRBD2 (6 bases). V was cut by 2 bases and J by 1 base, with 11 bases left in between. The CDR3 is 15 residues long. Germline V gene sequence: CDR1 SGHDT, CDR2 YYEEEE. The CDR3, as DNA: TGTGCCAGCAGCTTCAAGACTAGTGGCACAGATACGCAGTATTTT. It translates to CASSFKTSGTDTQYF.

V gene TRBV19 combines with J gene TRBJ1-2; D is undetermined. Germline assignment: CDR1 LNHDA and CDR2 SQIVND (reference sequence). The CDR3 is 16 amino acids. Trimming pared 5 bases from V and 3 bases from J, leaving 19 bases between. CDR3 in DNA: TGTGCCAGTAGTCCCTCTGGACCTTTCGGTTACTATGGCTACACCTTC. It translates to CASSPSGPFGYYGYTF.

The CDR3: CASSSKGNTIYF. The CDR3 DNA is TGTGCCAGCAGCTCTAAGGGAAACACCATATATTTT. The genes are TRBV6-6 and TRBJ1-3, with D unresolved. The CDR3 spans 12 residues. V was cut by 6 bases and J by 4 bases, with 7 bases left in between. The germline CDR1 and CDR2 sequences are MNHNY and SVGAGI (reference sequence).

The chain uses TRBV10-2 and TRBJ2-2, with 11 bases lining up with TRBD2. Per germline, CDR1 WSHSY and CDR2 SAAADI. CDR3 length equals 16 residues. Unmatched junction bases numbered 7, after V lost 4 bases and J lost 6 bases. The DNA for the CDR3 is TGCGCCAGCAGTGTTAGCGGGAGGGGAAACGCCGGGGAGCTGTTTTTT. It yields the protein CASSVSGRGNAGELFF.

V and J are TRBV6-5 and TRBJ2-7; tentatively, D is TRBD2 (5 bases). Germline V CDR1 and CDR2: MNHEY, SVGAGI. Trimming left V 6 bases short and J 6 bases short, with 18 bases between. The CDR3 totals 14 residues. CDR3 coding DNA: TGTGCCAGCAGCCCCGGGGAGTGGGTTTCCGAGCAGTACTTC. Its protein is CASSPGEWVSEQYF.

The gene calls are TRBV18 and TRBJ1-2, with 7 bases matching TRBD1. Trimming cost V 1 base and J 10 bases; bases outside gene matches: 9. Germline assignment: CDR1 KGHSH and CDR2 LQKENI. The CDR3 contains 14 residues. The CDR3 DNA reads as TGTGCCAGCTCACCACAGGACAGGAACCAAATCTACACCTTC. Translating gives CASSPQDRNQIYTF.

This clone was recorded once. The chain uses TRBV6-6 and TRBJ2-1; 7 positions agree with TRBD1. Germline V gives CDR1 MNHNY, CDR2 SVGAGI (reference sequence). CDR3 length equals 15 residues. The ends lost 5 bases at V and 0 bases at J; junction bases unmatched: 4. This chain's CDR3 is CASSGRDSSYNEQFF. As DNA, the CDR3 is TGTGCCAGCAGTGGACGGGACAGCTCCTACAATGAGCAGTTCTTC.

About this clone itself: At one of its ends the junction is not consistent with the germline gene, which may arise from a read error. V usage is TRBV7-8 and J usage is TRBJ1-5; D unclear. Germline V CDR1 and CDR2: SGHVS, FQNEAQ. The CDR3 is 14 amino acids. CDR3 in DNA: TGTGCCAGCAGCTTAGGGGCGGGCAATCGGCCCCAGCATTTT. It codes for CASSLGAGNRPQHF.

This chain uses TRBV19 with TRBJ2-7; TRBD1 might be the D (7 bases). Germline assignment: CDR1 LNHDA and CDR2 SQIVND (reference sequence). The CDR3 runs to 14 residues. V shed 7 bases and J shed 2 bases, with 15 bases lying between them. Written as DNA, the CDR3 is TGTGCCAGTAAGAGGGGGCGCGGGGCCTACGAGCAGTACTTC. Protein sequence: CASKRGRGAYEQYF.

The V gene is TRBV25-1, the J gene TRBJ2-7, with a tentative D call TRBD1 (6 bases). This CDR3 has 16 residues. V was trimmed by 6 bases and J by 2 bases, leaving 20 bases between them. CDR1 and CDR2 from the germline V gene are MGHDK and SYGVNS. CDR3 sequence reads: CASRGLGADRAYEQYF. CDR3 sequence (DNA): TGTGCCAGCAGGGGCCTGGGGGCAGATAGGGCCTACGAGCAGTACTTC.

The V and J genes are TRBV2 and TRBJ1-4, with 9 bases matching TRBD1. This CDR3 comprises 16 residues. CDR1 SNHLY and CDR2 FYNNEI come from the germline V gene. Germline trimming cut 6 bases from V and 4 bases from J; bases unmatched to any gene: 9. The CDR3 DNA reads TGTGCCAGCAGGAAAGGACAGGGGATATATAATGAAAAACTGTTTTTT. It codes for CASRKGQGIYNEKLFF.

This chain links TRBV7-2 with TRBJ2-7; 11 nucleotides match TRBD1. The CDR3 is 14 amino acids. The V gene end was trimmed by 3 bases and the J gene end by 6 bases; junction bases not matched to a gene: 4. The germline V gene encodes CDR1 SGHTA and CDR2 FQGNSA. The CDR3 nucleotides are TGTGCCAGCAGCTTTGGACAGGGGGCGTCCGAGCAGTACTTC. It codes for CASSFGQGASEQYF.

The genes are TRBV5-1 and TRBJ1-4, with TRBD1 matching over 10 bases. The CDR3 runs 15 residues. V trimming: 4 bases; J trimming: 7 bases; junction bases outside the gene matches: 7. Germline V gene lookup returns CDR1 SGHRS and CDR2 YFSETQ. CDR3 sequence reads: CASSPRTGGVEKLFF. DNA for the CDR3: TGCGCCAGCAGCCCTAGGACAGGGGGGGTTGAAAAACTGTTTTTT.

As for this clone: Different DNA sequences within this sample yield the same CDR3. The chain uses TRBV5-1 and TRBJ2-5; D possibly uses TRBD1 or TRBD2 (6 bases each). Germline V gives CDR1 SGHRS, CDR2 YFSETQ. Trimming took off 0 bases at V and 4 bases at J, with 10 bases between the two ends. The CDR3 extends over 14 amino acids. The CDR3: CASSLAGAGETQYF. The CDR3 DNA reads as TGCGCCAGCAGCTTGGCGGGGGCTGGAGAGACCCAGTACTTC.